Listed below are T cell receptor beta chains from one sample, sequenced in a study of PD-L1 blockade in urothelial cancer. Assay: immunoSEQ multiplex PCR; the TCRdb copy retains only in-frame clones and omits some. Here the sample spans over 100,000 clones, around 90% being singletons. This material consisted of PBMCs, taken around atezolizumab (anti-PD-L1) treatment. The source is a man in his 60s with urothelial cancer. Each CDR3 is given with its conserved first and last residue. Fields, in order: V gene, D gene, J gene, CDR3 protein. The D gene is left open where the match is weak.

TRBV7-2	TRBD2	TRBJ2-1	CASSLVGVGRGGRDNEQFF
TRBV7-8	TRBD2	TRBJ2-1	CASSLARLAGGRSYNEQFF
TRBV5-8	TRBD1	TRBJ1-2	CASSRDRNYNYGYTF
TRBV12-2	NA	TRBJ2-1	CASRYRTSGIRSSYNEQFF
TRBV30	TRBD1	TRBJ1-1	CAWEDREGSNTEAFF
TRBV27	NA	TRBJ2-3	CASSSYRERNTDTQYF
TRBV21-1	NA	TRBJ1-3	CASSETVTGNTIYF
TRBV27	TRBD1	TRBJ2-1	CASSLFATGGVYEQFF
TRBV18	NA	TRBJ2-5	CASSPGTAQETQYF
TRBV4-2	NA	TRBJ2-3	CASSLRQRAEGDTQYF
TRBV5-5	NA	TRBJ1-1	CASSLDRVGTEAFF
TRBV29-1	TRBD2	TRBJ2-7	CSVLAGGLPTEQYF
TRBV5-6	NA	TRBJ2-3	CASSHRGGAADTQYF
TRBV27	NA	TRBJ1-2	CASSPGVENYGYTF
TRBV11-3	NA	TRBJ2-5	CASSPGRGETQYF
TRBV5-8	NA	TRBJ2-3	CASSFGGKPGTQYF
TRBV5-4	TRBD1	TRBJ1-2	CASSFGTGWSGYTF
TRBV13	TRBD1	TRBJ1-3	CASSLLGQGSGNTIYF
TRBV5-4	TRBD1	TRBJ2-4	CASSVDRGGARYF
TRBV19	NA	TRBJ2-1	CASSSGSGNEQFF
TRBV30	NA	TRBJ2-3	CAWSVQVFADTQYF
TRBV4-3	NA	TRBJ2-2	CASSQAKGAGELFF
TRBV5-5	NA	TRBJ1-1	CASSATWGSGTEAFF
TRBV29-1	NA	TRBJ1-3	CSVSTGSGNTIYF
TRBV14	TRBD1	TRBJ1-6	CASSRAKGRDRAHSPLHF
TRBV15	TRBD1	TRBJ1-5	CATSRAGQGAQPQHF
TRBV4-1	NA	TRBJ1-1	CASSPVGRGQGTEAFF
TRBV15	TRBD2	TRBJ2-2	CATSRGTSGRAGGKSGELFF
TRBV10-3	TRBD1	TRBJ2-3	CAISESIGDRAPDTQYF
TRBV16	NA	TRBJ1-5	CASSQSEGLAVLSSNQPQHF
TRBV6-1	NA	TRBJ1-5	CASRWTENSNQPQHF
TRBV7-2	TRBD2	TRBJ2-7	CASSPRLAGGDNEQYF
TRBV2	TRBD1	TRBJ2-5	CASSEGQLGQYF
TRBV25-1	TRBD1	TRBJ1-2	CASSEWSGTGDYRYGYTF
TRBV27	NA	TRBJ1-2	CASSSHFSYGGGGYTF
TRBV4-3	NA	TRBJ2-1	CASSQELLHNYEQFF
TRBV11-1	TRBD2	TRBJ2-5	CASSSPGGNRETQYF
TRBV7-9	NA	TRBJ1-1	CARQGGTEAFF